What follows is one T cell receptor (beta chain) and its context. This sample was taken from a study of Ad26.COV2.S vaccination and SARS-CoV-2 variants. Turning to the study itself: The study gave Ad26.COV2.S intramuscularly, once or twice 56 days apart.

Data came from immunoSEQ multiplex PCR; TCRdb stores just in-frame clones and leaves some out. The sample lists around 450,000 clones; 85% to 90% were seen once. Described treatment: roughly 20 received Ad26.COV2.S at low or high dose, single or two shots; about 5 received placebo; per-sample allocation not given. Repertoires come from day 63 after the first vaccine or placebo injection. The individual, an adult aged 18-55 years, was a donor in Boston. The sequenced sample was peripheral blood, obtained in a trial of Ad26.COV2.S vaccine versus placebo. The receptor was isolated from a person aged 18-60 years who received the Ad26.COV2.S COVID-19 vaccine or a placebo.

The CDR3 region has the DNA TGTGCCAGTAGTATAGATAGGCCGGGCCCGTCGACCCTCCACTTT. Its translation is CASSIDRPGPSTLHF. This sequence joins TRBV19 and TRBJ1-6; D gene uncertain. The CDR3 is 15 amino acids. CDR1 is LNHDA, CDR2 SQIVND, per germline (reference sequence). The V and J ends lost 0 bases and 14 bases respectively, with 17 bases between them.